This record concerns one T cell receptor (beta chain) sequence. The data originate from a study of cytomegalovirus exposure and HLA in healthy donors. The study ran its PCR with 60 Vbeta and 13 Jbeta primers. Profiled with immunoSEQ multiplex PCR; TCRdb holds only in-frame clones, not every one. The repertoire includes over 150,000 clones, approximately 84% of them detected once, and around 2.6% sits in the top ten. Sequencing was done on a sample of PBMCs. The receptor was derived from a man in his thirties or forties in good health and CMV-seropositive.

In DNA form, the CDR3 reads TGCGCCAGCAGCTTAATGGGGACAGTTCAAGAGACCCAGTACTTC. It encodes CASSLMGTVQETQYF. The chain couples TRBV5-1 to TRBJ2-5; 7 bases map to TRBD1. Trimming removed 2 bases from V and 2 bases from J; junction bases left unmatched: 6. CDR3 length: 15 amino acids. Per the germline V gene, CDR1 is SGHRS and CDR2 is YFSETQ. Using reference TRBV5-1 and TRBJ2-5 for the parts outside the CDR3, the full variable domain is KAGVTQTPRYLIKTRGQQVTLSCSPISGHRSVSWYQQTPGQGLQFLFEYFSETQRNKGNFPGRFSGRQFSNSRSEMNVSTLELGDSALYLCASSLMGTVQETQYFGPGTRLLVL.